The TCR beta chain under discussion was sequenced for a study of identical twins. Study outcomes and limitations: Invariant T cells like MAIT and iNKT could partly confound the zero-insertion analyses.

No donor was unhealthy or non-Caucasian. The authors used template switching to add a universal primer site and gave cDNA unique molecular identifiers. TCRdb used MiXCR to reprocess the 5' RACE reads, holding one entry per CDR3 protein. Of roughly 230,000 distinct CDR3 sequences listed, around 8% are singletons. This clonotype was counted ten times or more. No antigen is known for it. CDR1 PRHDT and CDR2 FYEKMQ come from the germline V gene (reference sequence). With 1 base removed from V and 10 bases from J, the gap between germline ends came to 11 bases. This CDR3 is 13 amino acids long. In addition, the sample was reused for a study of yellow fever vaccine responses in identical twins.

Material: CD8+ T cells sorted from blood. The chain recombines TRBV13 with TRBJ2-1; the D gene is possibly TRBD2 (7 bases). This receptor was obtained from a woman between 18 and 29 years old in good health. CDR3 nucleotides: TGTGCCAGCAGCTTAGAGGGGGGGATCGAGCAGTTCTTC. Translation gives CASSLEGGIEQFF.